One sample yielded the 16 T cell receptor beta chains listed below, sequenced in a study of blood T cell repertoires in COVID-19. Profiling relied on immunoSEQ multiplex PCR, and the TCRdb table lists in-frame clones only, not all of them. The table shows about 270,000 clones, with about 86% occurring only once. The sample comprised peripheral blood. These receptors were taken from a woman between 65 and 79 years old with COVID-19, enrolled during active disease.

The J gene is TRBJ1-2, the V gene TRBV6-5; TRBD1 agrees at 9 bases. CDR3 length: 14 residues. CDR1 and CDR2 (germline): MNHEY, SVGAGI. V was pared by 5 bases and J by 5 bases, with 6 bases of the junction left unmatched. Written as DNA, the CDR3 is TGTGCCAGCAGTCCAGCCGGGACAGGGTATGGCTACACCTTC. Its translation: CASSPAGTGYGYTF.

This rearrangement joins TRBV6-5 to TRBJ2-1; 10 bases agree with TRBD2. With 6 bases clipped from V and 4 bases from J, the junction kept 3 bases outside the gene matches. The CDR3 runs 14 residues. The germline V gene encodes CDR1 MNHEY and CDR2 SVGAGI. This chain's CDR3 is CASRPAGGYNEQFF. The CDR3 DNA reads TGTGCCAGCAGACCAGCGGGGGGGTACAATGAGCAGTTCTTC.

The chain couples TRBV19 to TRBJ2-2, with a possible D match to TRBD2 (5 bases). V lost 3 bases to trimming and J lost 6 bases, with 5 bases between them. The CDR3 contains 12 residues. Germline lookup yields CDR1 LNHDA and CDR2 SQIVND (reference sequence). As DNA, the CDR3 is TGTGCCAGTAGTATGGAGGCCGGGGAGCTGTTTTTT. Its protein product is CASSMEAGELFF.

CDR3 sequence (DNA): TGCAGCGTTGAATATCGGAGGGAGGAGGGCTACACCTTC. Translated: CSVEYRREEGYTF. The chain employs TRBV29-1 and TRBJ1-2; D gene unclear. V was cut by 2 bases and J by 8 bases, with 15 bases left in between. Per the germline V gene, CDR1 is SQVTM and CDR2 is ANQGSEA. The CDR3 loop spans 13 amino acids.

This chain joins TRBV29-1 and TRBJ1-2; a possible D gene is TRBD1 (6 bases). The CDR3 length is 12 residues. The V gene lost 3 bases and the J gene lost 7 bases, with 12 bases spanning the gap. Germline V CDR1 and CDR2: SQVTM, ANQGSEA. CDR3 bases: TGCAGCGTTGACACAGGGAATTCTGGCTACACCTTC. Its protein product is CSVDTGNSGYTF. The whole variable domain, remainder taken from reference TRBV29-1 and TRBJ1-2, is SAVISQKPSRDICQRGTSLTIQCQVDSQVTMMFWYRQQPGQSLTLIATANQGSEATYESGFVIDKFPISRPNLTFSTLTVSNMSPEDSSIYLCSVDTGNSGYTFGSGTRLTVV.

This clone was counted between two and nine times. The CDR3 DNA is TGTGCCAGCAGCGCCTCGAGCTCTGGGGCCAACGTCCTGACTTTC. The encoded protein is CASSASSSGANVLTF. The chain couples TRBV7-9 to TRBJ2-6; D ambiguous. Trimming took 5 bases from V and 0 from J, leaving 8 bases between them. Germline CDR1 is SEHNR and CDR2 is FQNEAQ (reference sequence). The CDR3 contains 15 residues. Variable domain in full (rest from reference TRBV7-9 and TRBJ2-6): DTGVSQNPRHKITKRGQNVTFRCDPISEHNRLYWYRQTLGQGPEFLTYFQNEAQLEKSRLLSDRFSAERPKGSFSTLEIQRTEQGDSAMYLCASSASSSGANVLTFGAGSRLTVL.

The rearrangement links TRBV3-1 (or the pseudogene TRBV3-2) to TRBJ2-3; D is unclear. Germline V lookup: CDR1 LGHDT, CDR2 YNNKEL (reference sequence). V lost 3 bases and J lost 8, with 6 bases in between. This CDR3 spans 11 amino acids. The CDR3, as DNA: TGTGCCAGCAGCCATTCAGGTACGCAGTATTTT. Protein sequence: CASSHSGTQYF.

The rearrangement links TRBV7-2 to TRBJ2-1, with D hard to call. Germline values: CDR1 SGHTA, CDR2 FQGNSA. Between the trimmed V and J ends, which lost 1 base and 6 bases, there was a span of 4 bases. This CDR3 is built from 12 residues. The CDR3 nucleotides are TGTGCCAGCAGCTTAGACAGCAATGAGCAGTTCTTC. Translating it yields CASSLDSNEQFF.

The chain employs TRBV27 and TRBJ2-2; tentative D call: TRBD1 (6 bases). Trimming left V 3 bases short and J 6 bases short, with 8 bases between. CDR1 is MNHEY, CDR2 SMNVEV, per germline (reference sequence). This CDR3 is 13 amino acids long. The CDR3 DNA reads TGTGCCAGCAGTTTCGGGACACCCGGGGAGCTGTTTTTT. It encodes CASSFGTPGELFF.

This clone was seen a handful of times. The chain combines TRBV3-1 (or the pseudogene TRBV3-2) with TRBJ1-1; no reliable D call. Trimming cost V 1 base and J 4 bases, with 13 bases left between them. CDR1 is LGHDT and CDR2 is YNNKEL in the germline V gene (reference sequence). The CDR3 contains 15 residues. This CDR3 is CASSQGSGYSTEAFF. In DNA form, the CDR3 reads TGTGCCAGCAGCCAAGGATCCGGGTATAGCACTGAAGCTTTCTTT.

The chain is built from TRBV9 and TRBJ2-7; 8 bases are shared with TRBD1. CDR1 SGDLS and CDR2 YYNGEE come from the germline V gene. The junction had 9 bases not matched to a gene; V was cut back by 4 bases and J by 6 bases. The length of the CDR3 is 14 residues. Here the CDR3 reads CASSPRTGPGEQYF. The CDR3 DNA is TGTGCCAGCAGCCCCAGGACAGGGCCGGGCGAGCAGTACTTC.

About this clone itself: The sample carries other DNA sequences with the same CDR3. The rearrangement links TRBV24-1 to TRBJ1-1; D is uncertain. The CDR3 runs to 12 residues. Per the germline V gene, CDR1 is KGHDR and CDR2 is SFDVKD. The V gene lost 3 bases and the J gene lost 5 bases, with 6 bases spanning the gap. The CDR3 is CATSDRGTEAFF. Written as DNA, the CDR3 is TGTGCCACCAGTGATCGGGGTACTGAAGCTTTCTTT.

The chain has TRBV27 and TRBJ2-7, with D perhaps matching TRBD1 (6 bases). This CDR3 region has 13 residues. The V gene lost 6 bases and the J gene lost 2 bases, with 11 bases spanning the gap. Germline V CDR1 and CDR2: MNHEY, SMNVEV (reference sequence). The CDR3 is CASRPDRAYEQYF. CDR3 bases: TGTGCCAGCAGACCGGACAGAGCCTACGAGCAGTACTTC.

This sequence joins TRBV7-8 and TRBJ2-3; 10 nucleotides match TRBD1. Germline-derived CDR1 and CDR2 are SGHVS and FQNEAQ. The length of the CDR3 is 15 residues. V shed 2 bases and J 4 bases; nucleotides not matched to a gene: 3. The CDR3, as DNA: TGTGCCAGCAGCTTAAGGGACAGGGGACCAGATACGCAGTATTTT. Amino acids: CASSLRDRGPDTQYF. Drawing the rest from reference TRBV7-8 and TRBJ2-3, the complete variable domain is GAGVSQSPRYKVAKRGQDVALRCDPISGHVSLFWYQQALGQGPEFLTYFQNEAQLDKSGLPSDRFFAERPEGSVSTLKIQRTQQEDSAVYLCASSLRDRGPDTQYFGPGTRLTVL.

The gene calls are TRBV6-5 and TRBJ2-1; D remains ambiguous. CDR1 MNHEY and CDR2 SVGAGI come from the germline V gene. V lost 3 bases and J 5 bases, leaving 5 bases between the germline ends. The CDR3 is 12 amino acids. CDR3 sequence reads: CASSYLNNEQFF. The CDR3 DNA reads as TGTGCCAGCAGTTATCTAAACAATGAGCAGTTCTTC.

This clone occurred once. The rearrangement links TRBV10-1 to TRBJ1-6; D is unclear. The CDR3 is made up of 10 amino acids. Trimming took off 11 bases at V and 10 bases at J, with 9 bases between the two ends. CDR1 and CDR2 (germline): WNHNN, SYGVQD (reference sequence). The CDR3 spells CAGARSPLHF. The CDR3 bases are TGCGCCGGTGCGAGATCACCCCTCCACTTT.